The TCR beta chain under discussion was sequenced for a study of T-cell reconstitution after alpha-beta-depleted transplantation in children (dated by TCRdb to the mid-2010s). About the full investigation: The study quantitatively tracked T-cell immune reconstitution after TCRalphabeta/CD19-depleted allogeneic hematopoietic cell transplantation in children using TCR repertoire profiling.

Reading the germline V gene gives CDR1 MNHNS and CDR2 SASEGT. The V and J ends are trimmed by 5 bases and 12 bases, leaving 14 bases between them. The CDR3 sequence holds 11 residues, the cysteine and phenylalanine included. This entry keeps only the CDR3 DNA: 33 bases, framed from base 1. Libraries came from PCR. The data were produced on an Illumina HiSeq 2500. TCR libraries were prepared with molecular barcoding, using unique molecular identifiers to normalize TCRbeta repertoire quantification. Using fastp at Q25 and MiXCR, TCRdb reprocessed the public reads and kept productive beta chains. Identical CDR3 protein sequences are pooled into one entry, listed with their most common genes and DNA. The sample has some 340,000 distinct CDR3 sequences on record, 10% of them singletons. Around 2.3% of the sample belongs to the ten largest clones. Turning to this clonotype: Its target antigen remains unknown. No qualities accompany the bases; no much larger clone lies one base away.

The chain links TRBV6-1 with TRBJ2-7; TRBD1 might be the D gene, on 6 matching bases. The input for sequencing was PBMCs from the stem cell graft donor, taken from the stem cell graft. This sequence originates from a human donor who donated a stem cell graft to a child with acute lymphoblastic leukemia. The bases are TGTGCCAGCAGTAGGGACATCTGGCGGTACTTC. This yields the protein CASSRDIWRYF.